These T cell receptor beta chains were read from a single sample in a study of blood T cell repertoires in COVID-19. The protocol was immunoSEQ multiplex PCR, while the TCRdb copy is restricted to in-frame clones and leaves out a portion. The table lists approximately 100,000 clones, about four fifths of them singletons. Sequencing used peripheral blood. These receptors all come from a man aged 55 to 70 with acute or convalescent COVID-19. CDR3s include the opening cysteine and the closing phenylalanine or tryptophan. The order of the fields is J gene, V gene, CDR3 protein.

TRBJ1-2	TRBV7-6	CASSLASGGHYGYTF
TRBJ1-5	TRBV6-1	CASSESRTLSNQPQHF
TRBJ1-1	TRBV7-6	CASSFMTGLNTEAFF
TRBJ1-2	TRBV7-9	CASSGESNYGYTF
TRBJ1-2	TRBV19	CASSTRQGVFGYTF
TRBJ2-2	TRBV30	CAWNIMSGELFF
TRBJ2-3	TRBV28	CASSLRSPDTQYF
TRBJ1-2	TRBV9	CASEELYGYTF
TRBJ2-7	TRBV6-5	CASRQNQGGYEQYF
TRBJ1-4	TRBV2	CASRQGSEKLFF
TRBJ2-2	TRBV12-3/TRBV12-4	CASSLSGVELFF
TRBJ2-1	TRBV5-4	CASSARTDYNEQFF
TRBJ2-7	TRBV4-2	CASSQDWTRVNYEQYF
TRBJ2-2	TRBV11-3	CASSFGGTGELFF
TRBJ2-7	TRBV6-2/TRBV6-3	CASSLGRGPYEQYF
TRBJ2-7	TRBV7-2	CASSLNRGFNYEQYF
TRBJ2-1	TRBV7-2	CASTVPTSGREFQFF
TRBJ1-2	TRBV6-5	CASSSTGGDYGYTF
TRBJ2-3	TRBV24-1	CATSDLGREADTQYF
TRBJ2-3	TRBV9	CASSGGVPAHTQYF
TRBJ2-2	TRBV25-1	CASRDGKGTANTGELFF
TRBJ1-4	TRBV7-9	CASSSTGNEKLFF
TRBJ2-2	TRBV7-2	CASRAGQLVGELFF
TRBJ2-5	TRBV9	CASSVGVQGGETQYF
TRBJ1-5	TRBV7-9	CASSLTGDQPQHF
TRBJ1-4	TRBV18	CASSPGTGGSTNEKLFF
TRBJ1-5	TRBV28	CASTQRRGTNQPQHF
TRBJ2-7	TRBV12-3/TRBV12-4	CASRLAVNYEQYF
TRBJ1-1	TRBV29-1	CSVEDLRGLYTEAFF
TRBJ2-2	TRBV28	CASGEANTGELFF
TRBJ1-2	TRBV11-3	CASSLVTDRTYNYGYTF
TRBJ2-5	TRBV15	CATSRDRGGAQETQYF
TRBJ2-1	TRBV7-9	CASSPSRNEQFF
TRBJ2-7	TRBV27	CASTPALGLAGGSSYEQYF
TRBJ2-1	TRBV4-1	CASSPDGRGADEQFF
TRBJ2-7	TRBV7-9	CASSLHGEQYF
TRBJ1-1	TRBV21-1	CASSKAQGMNTEAFF
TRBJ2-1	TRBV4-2	CASSQDLTGTSSYNEQFF
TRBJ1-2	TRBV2	CASRPGTWESYGYTF
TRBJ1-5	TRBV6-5	CASSREGTGRQPQHF
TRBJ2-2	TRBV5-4	CASSLQQNTGELFF
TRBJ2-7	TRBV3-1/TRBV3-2	CASSQDNFYEQYF
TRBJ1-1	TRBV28	CASRSTGITEAFF
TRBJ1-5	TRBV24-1	CATSVAGNQPQHF